The rows below give T cell receptor beta chains drawn from one sample of a study of cytomegalovirus exposure and HLA in healthy donors. The data were produced by immunoSEQ multiplex PCR, yet TCRdb's version contains in-frame clones alone and is incomplete. Among under 200,000 clones listed, 85% were seen once. The material sequenced was PBMCs. The receptors here all came from a woman between 45 and 60 years old in good health and CMV-seronegative. The CDR3 runs from the conserved cysteine through the conserved F or W. Fields, in order: J gene, clone size, D gene, V gene, CDR3 DNA, CDR3 protein. A D gene is named only where the DNA matches it firmly. Clone size is shown for a subset of rows, as once, few, many or a class of expanded clone.

TRBJ2-7 - - TRBV9 TGTGCCAGCAGCGTCTCGGACTACAAGGTCTACGAGCAGTACTTC CASSVSDYKVYEQYF
TRBJ1-1 - - TRBV9 TGTGCCAGCAGCGTAGATGGGGCTTCATACACTGAAGCTTTCTTT CASSVDGASYTEAFF
TRBJ1-1 - TRBD1 TRBV2 TGTGCCAGCAGCCCGACAGGGGTTGTGAACACTGAAGCTTTCTTT CASSPTGVVNTEAFF
TRBJ1-2 - - TRBV18 TGTGCCAGCTCCAGAACAAATGCTGGCTACACCTTC CASSRTNAGYTF
TRBJ2-1 - - TRBV27 TGTGCCAGCAGCTCCCCGGTCTCCTACGGTGAGCAGTTCTTC CASSSPVSYGEQFF
TRBJ2-7 - - TRBV5-1 TGCGCCAGCAGGCTAGCGTGGGATTCTTTATACGAGCAGTACTTC CASRLAWDSLYEQYF
TRBJ1-5 - TRBD1 TRBV28 TGTGCCAGTCGACAGGGTCGGCAGCCCCAGCATTTT CASRQGRQPQHF
TRBJ2-2 - TRBD2 TRBV7-3 TGTGCCAGCAGCACAAGCGGGAGTACCGGGGAGCTGTTTTTT CASSTSGSTGELFF
TRBJ2-1 - TRBD2 TRBV29-1 TGCAGCGCCAACCTCGGGACCGGGACTAGCGGGAGGGGTTACAATGAGCAGTTCTTC CSANLGTGTSGRGYNEQFF
TRBJ2-2 few - TRBV9 TGTGCCAGCAGCGTGGGGCGGGAAATTGCCGGGGAGCTGTTTTTT CASSVGREIAGELFF
TRBJ1-6 - - TRBV27 TGTGCCAGCAGTTTAAAGGCAGGGTTGAATTCACCCCTCCACTTT CASSLKAGLNSPLHF
TRBJ1-1 once - TRBV6-5 TGTGCCAGCAGGGGGCTTTCGGGGAACACTGAAGCTTTCTTT CASRGLSGNTEAFF
TRBJ2-2 - - TRBV21-1 TGTGCCATCCTCGATCCTCCCCACTGTAACACCGGGGAGCTGTTTTTT CAILDPPHCNTGELFF
TRBJ1-1 - - TRBV9 TGTGCCAGCAGCGTAGGACGGGGGGACACTGAAGCTTTCTTT CASSVGRGDTEAFF
TRBJ2-4 - TRBD1 TRBV6-1 TGTGCCAGCAGTGAGAGACAGGGGAGGAGCATTCAGTACTTC CASSERQGRSIQYF
TRBJ2-7 - TRBD1 TRBV18 TGTGCCAGCTCACCATCGACAGGGGGTTACGAGCAGTACTTC CASSPSTGGYEQYF
TRBJ2-7 once - TRBV6-1 TGTGCCAGCAGTCGAGGGACTGGGTGGGAGCAGTACTTC CASSRGTGWEQYF
TRBJ2-5 - TRBD2 TRBV5-6 TGTGCCAGCAGTTCGGGGACTATGGAGACCCAGTACTTC CASSSGTMETQYF
TRBJ1-4 - TRBD1 TRBV27 TGTGCCAGCAGTTACCTCGGGACAGGGTATGAAAAACTGTTTTTT CASSYLGTGYEKLFF
TRBJ2-7 - TRBD2 TRBV7-2 TGTGCCAGCAGCTCAAATAGCGGGACCTCCTACGAGCAGTACTTC CASSSNSGTSYEQYF
TRBJ1-5 - TRBD1 TRBV18 TGTGCCAGCTGGAAGGGACAGTCGTCTCAGCCCCAGCATTTT CASWKGQSSQPQHF
TRBJ2-1 - TRBD1 TRBV27 TGTGCCAGCAGTTACGGACAGGGATGGAATGAGCAGTTCTTC CASSYGQGWNEQFF
TRBJ2-2 - - TRBV6-1 TGTGCCAGCAGTGAATACGGGGGTCGGACCGGGGAGCTGTTTTTT CASSEYGGRTGELFF
TRBJ2-7 - TRBD2 TRBV28 TGTGCCAGCAGCCCCTATAGCGGGAGATACGAGCAGTACTTC CASSPYSGRYEQYF
TRBJ2-7 - TRBD1 TRBV5-4 TGTGCCAGCAGCTCTCCCCCGGGCAGGGGGAGCTACGAGCAGTACTTC CASSSPPGRGSYEQYF
TRBJ2-1 - - TRBV7-2 TGTGCCAGCAGCCCCAGGGGGGCGGGTTCTTCGGAGGCTGAGCAGTTCTTC CASSPRGAGSSEAEQFF
TRBJ1-1 - - TRBV6-1 TGTGCCAGCAGTTATCAGAGGATCGCTCCTGAAGCTTTCTTT CASSYQRIAPEAFF
TRBJ2-3 - - TRBV28 TGTGCCAGTCTCCAGAGGCAGGGGACGCAGTATTTT CASLQRQGTQYF
TRBJ1-1 - - TRBV30 TGTGCCTGGAGTGCCCAGATGAACACTGAAGCTTTCTTT CAWSAQMNTEAFF
TRBJ1-6 - TRBD1 TRBV9 TGTGCCAGCAGCGCGACAGGGGAGGGATCACCCCTCCACTTT CASSATGEGSPLHF
TRBJ2-7 - TRBD2 TRBV5-1 TGCGCCAGCAGCATATGGGACTATCCTACGAAGCAGTACTTC CASSIWDYPTKQYF
TRBJ2-1 - TRBD2 TRBV27 TGTGCCAGCAGTCTGTGGGGGAGCGGGGGCTCCTACAATGAGCAGTTCTTC CASSLWGSGGSYNEQFF
TRBJ2-3 - - TRBV4-3 TGCGCCAGCAGCCACGACAGAACTAGCACAGATACGCAGTATTTT CASSHDRTSTDTQYF